The rows below give T cell receptor beta chains drawn from one sample of a study of response to subunit inactivated influenza vaccine. MiXCR, run by TCRdb on the RT-PCR reads, gives a single entry per CDR3 protein. The sample lists around 520,000 distinct CDR3 sequences, less than 30% occurring once. The sample was CD4+ T cells sorted from PBMCs, taken roughly 5 days after vaccination. These receptors all come from a man in his forties or fifties who received an inactivated influenza vaccine. CDR3s include the opening cysteine and the closing phenylalanine or tryptophan. Fields, in order: CDR3 protein, CDR3 DNA, J gene, V gene, clone size, D gene. The D gene is left open where the match is weak. The size entry is marked missing in some rows and otherwise reads once, few, many or a size class.

CSVSRQNTGELFF | TGCAGCGTTAGCCGACAGAACACCGGGGAGCTGTTTTTT | TRBJ2-2 | TRBV29-1 | few | NA
CASSHEPVRTGDSEAFF | TGCGCCAGCAGCCATGAACCGGTTAGGACAGGGGATTCTGAAGCTTTCTTT | TRBJ1-1 | TRBV4-3 | NA | TRBD1
CASSSAGTSADTQYF | TGTGCCAGCAGCTCCGCCGGGACTAGCGCAGATACGCAGTATTTT | TRBJ2-3 | TRBV7-9 | NA | TRBD2
CSASDGALAKNIQYF | TGCAGTGCTAGTGACGGGGCTCTAGCCAAAAACATTCAGTACTTC | TRBJ2-4 | TRBV20-1 | few | NA
CASSPTGGVTEAFF | TGTGCCAGCAGTCCGACAGGGGGAGTCACTGAAGCTTTCTTT | TRBJ1-1 | TRBV6-1 | few | TRBD1
CAISDRGTDTQYF | TGTGCCATCAGTGATAGGGGTACGGATACGCAGTATTTT | TRBJ2-3 | TRBV10-3 | NA | NA
CASSLRPGRDEQYF | TGCGCCAGCAGCCTCCGCCCCGGACGGGACGAGCAGTACTTC | TRBJ2-7 | TRBV4-1 | NA | NA
CASSAGGMGEQFF | TGCGCCAGCAGCGCCGGGGGGATGGGTGAGCAGTTCTTC | TRBJ2-1 | TRBV4-3 | few | TRBD2
CASSEPRTGLCEQYF | TGTGCCAGCAGTGAACCAAGGACAGGGTTGTGCGAGCAGTACTTC | TRBJ2-7 | TRBV25-1 | NA | TRBD1
CASSQGLRNQPQHF | TGCGCCAGCAGCCAAGGGCTCCGCAATCAGCCCCAGCATTTT | TRBJ1-5 | TRBV4-3 | few | NA
CASSLSSPIEAFF | TGCGCCAGCAGCTTGTCTTCTCCCATCGAAGCTTTCTTT | TRBJ1-1 | TRBV5-1 | few | NA
CASIPGGGQSYGYTF | TGTGCCAGCATCCCAGGGGGAGGACAGAGCTATGGCTACACCTTC | TRBJ1-2 | TRBV6-1 | few | TRBD1
CSARTTSGVSYNEQFF | TGCAGTGCTAGAACGACTAGCGGGGTCTCCTACAATGAGCAGTTCTTC | TRBJ2-1 | TRBV20-1 | few | TRBD2
CASSQEAGMTQYF | TGCGCCAGCAGCCAAGAAGCGGGGATGACCCAGTACTTC | TRBJ2-5 | TRBV4-1 | NA | TRBD2
CASSLYQGEAGELFF | TGCGCCAGCAGCTTGTATCAGGGTGAGGCCGGGGAGCTGTTTTTT | TRBJ2-2 | TRBV5-1 | NA | NA
CASSYRVTSTDTQYF | TGTGCCAGCAGTTACCGGGTGACTAGCACAGATACGCAGTATTTT | TRBJ2-3 | TRBV6-5 | NA | NA
CASRVRYQETQYF | TGTGCCAGCAGAGTGCGATACCAAGAGACCCAGTACTTC | TRBJ2-5 | TRBV27 | few | NA
CASSTGTGGPNEQFF | TGTGCCAGCAGCACCGGGACAGGGGGCCCGAATGAGCAGTTCTTC | TRBJ2-1 | TRBV12-3/TRBV12-4 | few | TRBD1
CASGGVRTGELFF | TGTGCCAGCGGCGGGGTGCGCACCGGGGAGCTGTTTTTT | TRBJ2-2 | TRBV7-9 | NA | NA
CASSTTPYEQYF | TGTGCCAGCAGCACCACCCCTTACGAGCAGTACTTC | TRBJ2-7 | TRBV12-3/TRBV12-4 | NA | NA
CASAGQGPLKVGHF | TGTGCCAGCGCTGGGCAGGGACCGCTAAAAGTCGGACACTTC | TRBJ2-7 | TRBV28 | few | NA
CSARSGGVNEQFF | TGCAGTGCTAGGTCCGGCGGGGTGAATGAGCAGTTCTTC | TRBJ2-1 | TRBV20-1 | few | NA
CSVSTGRRYNEQFF | TGCAGCGTTTCGACGGGAAGAAGATACAATGAGCAGTTCTTC | TRBJ2-1 | TRBV29-1 | few | NA
CSVFGQRNQPQHF | TGCAGCGTTTTTGGTCAGCGCAATCAGCCCCAGCATTTT | TRBJ1-5 | TRBV29-1 | NA | NA
CAISPRAVLLNTDTQYF | TGTGCCATCAGCCCTCGGGCGGTCTTGCTTAACACAGATACGCAGTATTTT | TRBJ2-3 | TRBV10-3 | few | NA
CASSFALASIGELFF | TGTGCCAGCAGCTTTGCACTAGCATCGATCGGGGAGCTGTTTTTT | TRBJ2-2 | TRBV7-2 | NA | NA
CASSLEGRDNEQFF | TGCGCCAGCAGCTTGGAGGGACGAGACAATGAGCAGTTCTTC | TRBJ2-1 | TRBV5-1 | many | NA
CSASLRAAGELFF | TGCAGTGCTTCTCTTAGGGCAGCCGGGGAGCTGTTTTTT | TRBJ2-2 | TRBV20-1 | few | NA
CASSSRRSTDTQYF | TGTGCCAGCAGTTCTCGACGGAGCACAGATACGCAGTATTTT | TRBJ2-3 | TRBV6-5 | NA | NA
CASSRTGTSGTEAFF | TGTGCCAGCAGCAGGACAGGGACCTCCGGCACTGAAGCTTTCTTT | TRBJ1-1 | TRBV7-2 | NA | TRBD1
CASSYDSASTDTQYF | TGTGCCAGCAGTTACGACAGCGCAAGCACAGATACGCAGTATTTT | TRBJ2-3 | TRBV6-2/TRBV6-3 | NA | NA
CASSINSPTGAFF | TGCGCCAGCAGTATTAACAGTCCCACAGGAGCTTTCTTT | TRBJ1-1 | TRBV5-1 | few | NA
CASSVGGVDEQFF | TGTGCCAGCAGCGTAGGTGGGGTCGATGAGCAGTTCTTC | TRBJ2-1 | TRBV9 | NA | NA
CSTPRGETQYF | TGCAGCACCCCCCGTGGAGAGACCCAGTACTTC | TRBJ2-5 | TRBV20-1 | NA | NA
CASRATGTGAGEQYF | TGTGCCAGCAGGGCCACCGGGACAGGGGCAGGGGAGCAGTACTTC | TRBJ2-7 | TRBV12-3/TRBV12-4 | NA | TRBD1
CASSELQGPYEQYF | TGTGCCAGCAGTGAATTACAGGGTCCCTACGAGCAGTACTTC | TRBJ2-7 | TRBV9 | few | NA
CASSLGTGGREAFF | TGCGCCAGCAGCCTGGGGACAGGGGGTAGGGAAGCTTTCTTT | TRBJ1-1 | TRBV5-1 | NA | TRBD1
CASSSGLGKLFF | TGTGCCAGCAGCTCCGGGCTAGGAAAACTGTTTTTT | TRBJ1-4 | TRBV7-2 | NA | NA
CSAIPMGASGNTIYF | TGCAGTGCTATCCCCATGGGGGCCTCGGGAAACACCATATATTTT | TRBJ1-3 | TRBV20-1 | once | NA
CASSSWSGSSQETQYF | TGTGCCAGCAGTTCGTGGAGCGGGAGCTCCCAAGAGACCCAGTACTTC | TRBJ2-5 | TRBV12-3/TRBV12-4 | NA | TRBD2